This TCR beta chain was sequenced for a study of cytomegalovirus exposure and HLA in healthy donors. Study outcomes and limitations: More clonal expansion characterized HLA-associated TCR beta chains than equally common others in a later analysis.

Concerning this clone: The antigen is unknown.

There are 15 residues in the CDR3. Trimming left V 6 bases short and J 6 bases short, with 20 bases between. CDR1 and CDR2 (germline): MNHEY, SVGAGI. 60 Vbeta and 13 Jbeta primers were used in PCR. Profiled with immunoSEQ multiplex PCR; TCRdb holds only in-frame clones, not every one. Here the sample spans some 150,000 clones, roughly 80% being singletons. The chain is built from TRBV6-5 and TRBJ1-2; a possible D gene is TRBD1 (6 bases). Sample: PBMCs. The receptor's source is a man aged 18 to 29 in good health and CMV-seropositive. This chain's CDR3 is CASSPYLGGPDGYTF. CDR3 bases: TGTGCCAGCAGCCCCTACCTCGGGGGGCCCGATGGCTACACCTTC.